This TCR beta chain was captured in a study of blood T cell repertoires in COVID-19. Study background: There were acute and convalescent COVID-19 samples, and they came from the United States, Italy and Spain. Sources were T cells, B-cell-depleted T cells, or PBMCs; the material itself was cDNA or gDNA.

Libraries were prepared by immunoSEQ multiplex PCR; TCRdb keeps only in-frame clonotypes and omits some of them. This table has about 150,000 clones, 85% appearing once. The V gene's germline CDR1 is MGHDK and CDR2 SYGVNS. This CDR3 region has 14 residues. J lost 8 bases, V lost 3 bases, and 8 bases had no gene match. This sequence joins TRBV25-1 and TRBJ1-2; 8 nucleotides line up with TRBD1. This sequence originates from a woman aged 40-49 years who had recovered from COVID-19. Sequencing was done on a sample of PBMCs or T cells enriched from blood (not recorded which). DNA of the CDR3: TGTGCCAGCAGTGAGGGGCAGGGGGCGCGCGGCTACACCTTC. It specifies CASSEGQGARGYTF.